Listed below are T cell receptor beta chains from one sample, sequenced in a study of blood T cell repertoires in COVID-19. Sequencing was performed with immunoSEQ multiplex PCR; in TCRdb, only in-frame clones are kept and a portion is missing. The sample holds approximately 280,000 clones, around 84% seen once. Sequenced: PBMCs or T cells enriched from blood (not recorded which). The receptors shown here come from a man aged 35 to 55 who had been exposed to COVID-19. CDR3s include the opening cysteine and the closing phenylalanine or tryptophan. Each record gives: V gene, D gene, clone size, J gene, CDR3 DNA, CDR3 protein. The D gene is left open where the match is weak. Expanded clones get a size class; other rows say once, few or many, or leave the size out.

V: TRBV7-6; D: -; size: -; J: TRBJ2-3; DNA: TGTGCCAGCAGCCTGAACGGAGCACCAGATACGCAGTATTTT; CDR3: CASSLNGAPDTQYF
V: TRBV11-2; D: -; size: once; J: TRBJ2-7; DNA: TGTGCCAGCAGCGCAGAGGGCTACGAGCAGTACTTC; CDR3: CASSAEGYEQYF
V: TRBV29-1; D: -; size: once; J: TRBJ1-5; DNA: TGCAGCGTGGTCGAAGCGGGGGGCAATCAGCCCCAGCATTTT; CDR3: CSVVEAGGNQPQHF
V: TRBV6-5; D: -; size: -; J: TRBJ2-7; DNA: TGTGCCAGCAGTTGGCGGGCCACGGGCGGCTACGAGCAGTACTTC; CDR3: CASSWRATGGYEQYF
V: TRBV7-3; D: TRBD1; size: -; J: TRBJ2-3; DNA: TGTGCCAGCAGCTTAGATCCCCAGAGGGGGCCCGACACAGATACGCAGTATTTT; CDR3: CASSLDPQRGPDTDTQYF
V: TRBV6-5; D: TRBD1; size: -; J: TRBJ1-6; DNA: TGTGCCAGCAGCCGATGGACAGGACAAGGAGTTCCCCTCCACTTT; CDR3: CASSRWTGQGVPLHF
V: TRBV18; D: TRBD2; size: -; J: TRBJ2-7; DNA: TGTGCCAGCTCGCCGGGACTAGCGGGAAAGGACGAGCAGTACTTC; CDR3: CASSPGLAGKDEQYF
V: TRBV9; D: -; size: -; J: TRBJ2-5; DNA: TGTGCCAGCAGCGTAGGTTTCAGTAAACAAGAGACCCAGTACTTC; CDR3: CASSVGFSKQETQYF
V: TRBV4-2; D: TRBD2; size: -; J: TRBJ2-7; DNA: TGTGCCAGCAGCCAAGAGACCCCAACGGGAGGGGCCTACGAGCAGTACTTC; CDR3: CASSQETPTGGAYEQYF
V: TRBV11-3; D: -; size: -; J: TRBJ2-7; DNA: TGTGCCAGCAGCTTCAACTACCGAGCCGAGCAGTACTTC; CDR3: CASSFNYRAEQYF
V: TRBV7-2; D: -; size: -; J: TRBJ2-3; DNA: TGTGCCAGCAGCTTAGGAGGACTTACTGGCGTTGAACGGTATTTT; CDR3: CASSLGGLTGVERYF
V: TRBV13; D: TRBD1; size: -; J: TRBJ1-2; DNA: TGTGCCAGCAGCTGGGGACAGGGAGGCTACACCTTC; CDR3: CASSWGQGGYTF
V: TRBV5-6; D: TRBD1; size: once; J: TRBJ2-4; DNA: TGTGCCAGCAGCTTGGTGGGTGGACAGGGTTCGGACATTCAGTACTTC; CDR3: CASSLVGGQGSDIQYF
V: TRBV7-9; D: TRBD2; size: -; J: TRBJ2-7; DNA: TGTGCCAGCAGCAACACCGGGACTACCTCGCCGTTCGAGCAGTACTTC; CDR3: CASSNTGTTSPFEQYF
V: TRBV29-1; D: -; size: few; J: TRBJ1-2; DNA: TGCAGCGTTGAAGATTCAGAATACTATGGCTACACCTTC; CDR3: CSVEDSEYYGYTF
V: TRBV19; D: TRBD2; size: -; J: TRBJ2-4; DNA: TGTGCCAGTAGGCTGGTTACGGGGGGAACTGACATTCAGTACTTC; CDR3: CASRLVTGGTDIQYF
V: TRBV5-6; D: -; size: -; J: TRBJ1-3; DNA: TGTGCCAGCAGCTTAGGGACCAGGGGAGCCAACACCATATATTTT; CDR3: CASSLGTRGANTIYF
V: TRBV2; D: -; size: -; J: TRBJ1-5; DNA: TGTGCCAGCACCCAAGGGACTACAAATCAGCCCCAGCATTTT; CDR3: CASTQGTTNQPQHF
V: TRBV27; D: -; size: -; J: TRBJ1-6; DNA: TGTGCCAGCCGGAGCTCCTATAATTCACCCCTCCACTTT; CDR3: CASRSSYNSPLHF
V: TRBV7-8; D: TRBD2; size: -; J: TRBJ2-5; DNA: TGTGCCAGCAGCTTAGAGGGTAGCGGGAGAGGGACCCAGTACTTC; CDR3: CASSLEGSGRGTQYF
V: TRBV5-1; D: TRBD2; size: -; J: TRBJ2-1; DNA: TGCGCCAGCAGCTTGGGTCTAGCGGGAGGGTTTGAGCAGTTCTTC; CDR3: CASSLGLAGGFEQFF
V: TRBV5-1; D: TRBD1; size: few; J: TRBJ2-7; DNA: TGCGCCAGCAGCCGCACGGACAGGTCCTACGAGCAGTACTTC; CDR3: CASSRTDRSYEQYF
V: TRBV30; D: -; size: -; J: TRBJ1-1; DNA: TGTGCCTGGAGAGGGGCAGGGTTGAACACTGAAGCTTTCTTT; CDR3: CAWRGAGLNTEAFF
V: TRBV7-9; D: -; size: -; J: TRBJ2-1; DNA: TGTGCCAGCAGCTTAATAGCGACTAGTTACAATGAGCAGTTCTTC; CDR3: CASSLIATSYNEQFF
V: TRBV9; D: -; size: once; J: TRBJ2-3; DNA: TGTGCCAGCAGCCCCCAGCGGGCCACAGATACGCAGTATTTT; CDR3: CASSPQRATDTQYF
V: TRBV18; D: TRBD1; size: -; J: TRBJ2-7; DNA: TGTGCCAGCTCACCGGGACAGGGGTTATACGAGCAGTACTTC; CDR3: CASSPGQGLYEQYF
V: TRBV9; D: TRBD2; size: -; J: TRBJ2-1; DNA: TGTGCCAGCAGCGTAGGGGGAGCGGGAGACTACAATGAGCAGTTCTTC; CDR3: CASSVGGAGDYNEQFF
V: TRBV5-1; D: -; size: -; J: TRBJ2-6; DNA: TGCGCCAGCAGCCGACAGACCGTGGGCTCTGGGGCCAACGTCCTGACTTTC; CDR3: CASSRQTVGSGANVLTF